This T cell receptor beta chain was profiled in a study of neurological immune-mediated disorders. General study findings and limits: For the multiple sclerosis repertoire cluster, an association with any clinical or MRI feature was absent. Phylogenetic grouping placed 18 of 34 multiple sclerosis patients' repertoires in one related-CDR3 cluster, a possible signature.

Germline-derived CDR1 and CDR2 are DFQATT and SNEGSKA (reference sequence). J gave up 6 bases and V 3 bases, and 0 bases lay outside the gene matches. The CDR3 runs 11 residues. The unsorted libraries were made from 2 million PBMCs kept at -80 C. TCRdb re-derived calls from the 5' RACE reads in MiXCR, one entry per CDR3 protein. The sample includes tens of thousands of distinct CDR3 sequences, about 1.6% of them seen just once. This clonotype has ten or more counts. The antigen is undetermined. The chain has TRBV20-1 and TRBJ1-1, with 8 bases aligning to TRBD1. The specimen was PBMCs. The source is a woman aged 30 to 39 with multiple sclerosis. CDR3 loop: CSARTGAEAFF. The CDR3 region has the DNA TGCAGTGCTAGGACAGGGGCTGAAGCTTTCTTT.